This T cell receptor beta chain was identified during a study of vaccination and CD4 T cells after COVID-19. The wider study: In the convalescent cohort, there were six males and four females, two of them Hispanic. Findings and limits, study-wide: Spike mono-reactivity was found in 304 of 307 vaccine-specific clones from convalescent patients.

Sequencing of DNA taken from cultured CD4+ T cells relied on the Oncomine TCR Beta short-read assay. The authors extracted genomic DNA from cultured CD4+ T cells. TCRdb analysed the PCR reads with MiXCR anew, one entry per CDR3 protein. The sample has roughly 20,000 distinct CDR3 sequences, roughly 46% seen once. Treatment indicated: approximately 10-day PBMC culture with coronavirus spike peptide pools or control peptides (ViraFEST assay). Positive PCR tests were logged from March through December 2020, ahead of US Alpha, Beta and Delta variants. Germline V CDR1 and CDR2: DFQATT, SNEGSKA (reference sequence). V lost 1 base to trimming and J lost 10 bases, with 13 bases between them. The CDR3 runs 12 residues. Note on this clonotype: Its antigen is unknown.

This receptor was taken from a human donor who had recovered from COVID-19. The sample was CD4+ T cells from blood, cultured in vitro, taken before SARS-CoV-2 vaccination. V usage is TRBV20-1 and J usage is TRBJ1-1; perhaps TRBD1 as D (6 bases). The CDR3 DNA reads TGCAGTGCTAGAGTTCCAGGGGAGGGAGCTTTCTTT. Translating gives CSARVPGEGAFF.